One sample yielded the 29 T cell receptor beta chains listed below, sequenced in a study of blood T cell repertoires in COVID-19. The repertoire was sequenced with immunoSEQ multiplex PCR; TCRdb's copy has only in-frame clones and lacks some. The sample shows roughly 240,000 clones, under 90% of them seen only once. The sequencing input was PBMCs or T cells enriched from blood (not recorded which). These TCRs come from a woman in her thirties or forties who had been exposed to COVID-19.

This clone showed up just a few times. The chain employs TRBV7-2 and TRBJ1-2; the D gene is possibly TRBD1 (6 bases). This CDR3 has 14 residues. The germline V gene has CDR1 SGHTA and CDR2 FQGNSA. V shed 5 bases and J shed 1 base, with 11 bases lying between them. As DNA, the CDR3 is TGTGCCAGCAGCCGGGACATGAGTAACTATGGCTACACCTTC. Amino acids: CASSRDMSNYGYTF. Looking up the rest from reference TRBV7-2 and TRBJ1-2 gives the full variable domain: GAGVSQSPSNKVTEKGKDVELRCDPISGHTALYWYRQSLGQGLEFLIYFQGNSAPDKSGLPSDRFSAERTGGSVSTLTIQRTQQEDSAVYLCASSRDMSNYGYTFGSGTRLTVV.

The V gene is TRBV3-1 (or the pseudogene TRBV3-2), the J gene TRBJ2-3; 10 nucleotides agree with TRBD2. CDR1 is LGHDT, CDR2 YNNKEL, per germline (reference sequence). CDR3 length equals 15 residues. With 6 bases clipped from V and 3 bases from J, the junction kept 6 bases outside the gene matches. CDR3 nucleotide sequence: TGTGCCAGCAGTCGAGCGGGGGGGCGGACAGATACGCAGTATTTT. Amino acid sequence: CASSRAGGRTDTQYF.

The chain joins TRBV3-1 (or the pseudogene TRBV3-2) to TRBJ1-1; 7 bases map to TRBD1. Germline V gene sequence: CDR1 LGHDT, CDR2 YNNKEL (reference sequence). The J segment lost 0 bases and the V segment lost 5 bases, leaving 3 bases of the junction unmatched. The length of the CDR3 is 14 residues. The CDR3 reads CASSSGQLNTEAFF. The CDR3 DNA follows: TGTGCCAGCAGCTCGGGACAGCTGAACACTGAAGCTTTCTTT.

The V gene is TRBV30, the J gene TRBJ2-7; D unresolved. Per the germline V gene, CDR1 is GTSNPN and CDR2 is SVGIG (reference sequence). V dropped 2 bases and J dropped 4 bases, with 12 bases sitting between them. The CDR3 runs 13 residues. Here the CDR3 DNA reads TGTGCCTGGAGTTCCCAGTCCTTATACGAGCAGTACTTC. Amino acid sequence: CAWSSQSLYEQYF.

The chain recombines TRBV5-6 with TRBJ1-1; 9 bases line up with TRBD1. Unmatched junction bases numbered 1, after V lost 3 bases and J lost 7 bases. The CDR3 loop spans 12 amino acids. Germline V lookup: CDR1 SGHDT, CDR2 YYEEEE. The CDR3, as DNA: TGTGCCAGCAGCTGGGGACAGGGTGAAGCTTTCTTT. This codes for CASSWGQGEAFF. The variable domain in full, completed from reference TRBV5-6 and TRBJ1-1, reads DAGVTQSPTHLIKTRGQQVTLRCSPKSGHDTVSWYQQALGQGPQFIFQYYEEEERQRGNFPDRFSGHQFPNYSSELNVNALLLGDSALYLCASSWGQGEAFFGQGTRLTVV.

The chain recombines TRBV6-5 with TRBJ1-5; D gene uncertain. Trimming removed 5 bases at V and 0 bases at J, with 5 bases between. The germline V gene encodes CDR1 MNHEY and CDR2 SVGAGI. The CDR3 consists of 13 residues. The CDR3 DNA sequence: TGTGCCAGCAGTCCGCGTAGCAATCAGCCCCAGCATTTT. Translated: CASSPRSNQPQHF.

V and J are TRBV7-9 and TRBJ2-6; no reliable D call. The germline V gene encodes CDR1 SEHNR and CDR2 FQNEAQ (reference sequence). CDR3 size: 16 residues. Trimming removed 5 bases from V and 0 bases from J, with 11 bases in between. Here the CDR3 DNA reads TGTGCCAGCAGCCCCCCGCTTAGCTCTGGGGCCAACGTCCTGACTTTC. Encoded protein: CASSPPLSSGANVLTF.

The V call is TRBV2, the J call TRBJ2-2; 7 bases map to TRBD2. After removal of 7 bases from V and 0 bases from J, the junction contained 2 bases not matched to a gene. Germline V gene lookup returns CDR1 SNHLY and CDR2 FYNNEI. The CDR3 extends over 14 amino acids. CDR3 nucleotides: TGTGCCAGCATGCGGGGGACGAACACCGGGGAGCTGTTTTTT. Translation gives CASMRGTNTGELFF.

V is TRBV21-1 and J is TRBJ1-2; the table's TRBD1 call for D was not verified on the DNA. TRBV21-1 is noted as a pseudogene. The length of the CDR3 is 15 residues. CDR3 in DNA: TGTGCCAGCAGAAAGCCTTCGGGACACCGCTATGGCTACACCTTC. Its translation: CASRKPSGHRYGYTF.

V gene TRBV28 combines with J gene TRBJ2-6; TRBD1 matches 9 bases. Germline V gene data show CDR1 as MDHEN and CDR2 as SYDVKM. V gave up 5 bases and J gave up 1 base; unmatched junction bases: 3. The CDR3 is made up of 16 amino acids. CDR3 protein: CASSTGGASGANVLTF. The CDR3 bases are TGTGCCAGCAGTACAGGGGGCGCATCTGGGGCCAACGTCCTGACTTTC.

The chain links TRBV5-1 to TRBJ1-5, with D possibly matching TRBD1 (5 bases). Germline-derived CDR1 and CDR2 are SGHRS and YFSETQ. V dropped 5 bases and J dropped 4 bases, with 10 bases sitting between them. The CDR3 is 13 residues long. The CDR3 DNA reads TGCGCCAGCAGTAGGGCAGGGAATCAGCCCCAGCATTTT. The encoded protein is CASSRAGNQPQHF.

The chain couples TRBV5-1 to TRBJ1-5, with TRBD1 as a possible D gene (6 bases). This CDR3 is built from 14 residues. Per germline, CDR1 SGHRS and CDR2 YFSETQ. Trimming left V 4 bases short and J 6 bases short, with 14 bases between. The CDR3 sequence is CASSADSQGQPQHF. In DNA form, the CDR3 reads TGCGCCAGCAGCGCGGACAGCCAGGGTCAGCCCCAGCATTTT. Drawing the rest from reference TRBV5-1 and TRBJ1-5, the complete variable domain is KAGVTQTPRYLIKTRGQQVTLSCSPISGHRSVSWYQQTPGQGLQFLFEYFSETQRNKGNFPGRFSGRQFSNSRSEMNVSTLELGDSALYLCASSADSQGQPQHFGDGTRLSIL.

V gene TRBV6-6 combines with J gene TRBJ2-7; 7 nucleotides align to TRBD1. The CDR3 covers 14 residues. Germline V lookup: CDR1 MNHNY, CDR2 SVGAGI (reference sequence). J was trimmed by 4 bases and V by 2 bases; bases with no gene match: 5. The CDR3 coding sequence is TGTGCCAGCAGTTACCCGGGACAGTTTTACGAGCAGTACTTC. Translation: CASSYPGQFYEQYF.

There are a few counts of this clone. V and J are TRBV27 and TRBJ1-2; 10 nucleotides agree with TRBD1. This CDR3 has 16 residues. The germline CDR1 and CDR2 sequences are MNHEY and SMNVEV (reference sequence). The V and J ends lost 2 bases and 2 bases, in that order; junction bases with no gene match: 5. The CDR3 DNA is TGTGCCAGCAGTTTAGCCCCGGGACAGGGGAACTATGGCTACACCTTC. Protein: CASSLAPGQGNYGYTF.

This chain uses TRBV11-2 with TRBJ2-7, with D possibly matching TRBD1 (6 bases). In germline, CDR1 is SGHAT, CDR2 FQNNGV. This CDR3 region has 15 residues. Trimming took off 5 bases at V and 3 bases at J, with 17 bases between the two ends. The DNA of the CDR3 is TGTGCCAGCAGCCCCCGGGACATAGGATTCTACGAGCAGTACTTC. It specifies CASSPRDIGFYEQYF.

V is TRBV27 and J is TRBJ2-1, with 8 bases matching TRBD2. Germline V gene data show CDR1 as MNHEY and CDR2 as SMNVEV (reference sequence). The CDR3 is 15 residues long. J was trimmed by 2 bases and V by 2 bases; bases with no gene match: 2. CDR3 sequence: CASSLAGGTYNEQFF. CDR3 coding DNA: TGTGCCAGCAGTTTAGCGGGGGGCACCTACAATGAGCAGTTCTTC.

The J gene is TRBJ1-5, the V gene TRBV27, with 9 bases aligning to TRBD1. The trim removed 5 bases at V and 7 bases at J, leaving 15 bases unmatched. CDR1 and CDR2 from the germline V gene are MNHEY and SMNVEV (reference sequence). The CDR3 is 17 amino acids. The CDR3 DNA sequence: TGTGCCAGCAGTACGGGACAGGGAGTGGTGTCAGAGCAGCCCCAGCATTTT. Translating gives CASSTGQGVVSEQPQHF.

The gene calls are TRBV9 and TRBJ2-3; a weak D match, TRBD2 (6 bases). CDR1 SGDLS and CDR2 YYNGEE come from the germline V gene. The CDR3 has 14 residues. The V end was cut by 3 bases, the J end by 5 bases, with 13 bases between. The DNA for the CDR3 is TGTGCCAGCAGCGGCAGCGGGTTGGGAGATACGCAGTATTTT. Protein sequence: CASSGSGLGDTQYF.

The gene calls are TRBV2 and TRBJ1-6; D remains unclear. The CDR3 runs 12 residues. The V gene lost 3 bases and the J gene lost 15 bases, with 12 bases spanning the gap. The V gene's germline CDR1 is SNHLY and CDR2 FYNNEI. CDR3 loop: CASSDPGVILHF. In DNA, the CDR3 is TGTGCCAGCAGTGACCCGGGAGTCATCCTCCACTTT.

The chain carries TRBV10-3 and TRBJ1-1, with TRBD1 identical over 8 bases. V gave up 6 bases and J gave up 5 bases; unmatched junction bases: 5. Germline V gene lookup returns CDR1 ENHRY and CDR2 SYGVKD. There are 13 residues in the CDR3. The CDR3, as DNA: TGTGCCATCAGAACAGGGGGTGGAACTGAAGCTTTCTTT. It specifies CAIRTGGGTEAFF.

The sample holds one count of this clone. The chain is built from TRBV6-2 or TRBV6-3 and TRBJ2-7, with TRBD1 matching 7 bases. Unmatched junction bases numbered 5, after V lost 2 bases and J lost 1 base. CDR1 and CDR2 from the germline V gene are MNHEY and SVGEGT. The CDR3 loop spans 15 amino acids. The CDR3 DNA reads TGTGCCAGCAGTTACGAGGGACAGCCTTCCTACGAGCAGTACTTC. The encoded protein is CASSYEGQPSYEQYF.

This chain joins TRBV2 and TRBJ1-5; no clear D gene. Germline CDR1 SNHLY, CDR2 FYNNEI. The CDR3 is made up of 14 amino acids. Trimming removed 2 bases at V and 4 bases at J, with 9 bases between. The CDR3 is CASSESDMNQPQHF. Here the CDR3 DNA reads TGTGCCAGCAGTGAATCTGACATGAATCAGCCCCAGCATTTT.

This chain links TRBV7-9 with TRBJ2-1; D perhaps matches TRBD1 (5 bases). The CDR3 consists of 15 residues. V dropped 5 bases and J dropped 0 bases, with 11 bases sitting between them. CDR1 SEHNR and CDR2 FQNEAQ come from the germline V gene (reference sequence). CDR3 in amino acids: CASSPTGFSYNEQFF. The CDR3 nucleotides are TGTGCCAGCAGCCCCACAGGATTCTCCTACAATGAGCAGTTCTTC.

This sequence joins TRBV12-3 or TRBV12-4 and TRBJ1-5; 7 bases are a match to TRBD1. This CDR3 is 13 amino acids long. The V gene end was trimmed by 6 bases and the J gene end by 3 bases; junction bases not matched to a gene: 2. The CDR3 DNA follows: TGTGCCAGCAGGGGGACAGACAATCAGCCCCAGCATTTT. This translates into CASRGTDNQPQHF.

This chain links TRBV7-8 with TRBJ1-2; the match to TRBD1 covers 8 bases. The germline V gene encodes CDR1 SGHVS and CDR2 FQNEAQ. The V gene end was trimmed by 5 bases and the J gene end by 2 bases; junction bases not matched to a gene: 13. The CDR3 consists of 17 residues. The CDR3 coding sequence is TGTGCCAGCAGCCCCCGACAGGGGACGGCCCAGAACTATGGCTACACCTTC. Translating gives CASSPRQGTAQNYGYTF.

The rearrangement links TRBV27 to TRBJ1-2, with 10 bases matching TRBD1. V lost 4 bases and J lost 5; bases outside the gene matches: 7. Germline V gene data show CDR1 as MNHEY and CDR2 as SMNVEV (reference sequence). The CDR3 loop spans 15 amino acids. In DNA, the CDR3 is TGTGCCAGCAGTTCAGGACAGGGGGGCTTTTATGGCTACACCTTC. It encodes CASSSGQGGFYGYTF.

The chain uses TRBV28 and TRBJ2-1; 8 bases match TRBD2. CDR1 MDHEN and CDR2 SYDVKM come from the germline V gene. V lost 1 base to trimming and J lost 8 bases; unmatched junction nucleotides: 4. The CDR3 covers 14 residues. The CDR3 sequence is CASSLSGGADEQFF. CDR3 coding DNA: TGTGCCAGCAGTTTATCCGGGGGGGCGGATGAGCAGTTCTTC. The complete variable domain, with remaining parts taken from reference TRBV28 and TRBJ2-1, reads DVKVTQSSRYLVKRTGEKVFLECVQDMDHENMFWYRQDPGLGLRLIYFSYDVKMKEKGDIPEGYSVSREKKERFSLILESASTNQTSMYLCASSLSGGADEQFFGPGTRLTVL.

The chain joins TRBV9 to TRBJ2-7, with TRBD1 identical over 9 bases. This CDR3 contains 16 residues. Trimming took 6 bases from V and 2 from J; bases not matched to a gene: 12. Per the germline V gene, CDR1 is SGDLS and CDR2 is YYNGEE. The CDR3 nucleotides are TGTGCCAGCACCTTCCTTCGGGGACAGGGCACCTACGAGCAGTACTTC. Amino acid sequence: CASTFLRGQGTYEQYF.

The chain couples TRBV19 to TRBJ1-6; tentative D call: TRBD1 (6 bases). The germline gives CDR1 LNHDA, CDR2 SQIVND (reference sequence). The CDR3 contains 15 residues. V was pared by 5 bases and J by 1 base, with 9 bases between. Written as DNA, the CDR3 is TGTGCCAGTAGTGACCAGGGGTCCTATAATTCACCCCTCCACTTT. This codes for CASSDQGSYNSPLHF.